Listed below are T cell receptor beta chains from one sample, sequenced in a study of T cells after yellow fever vaccination. TCRdb redid the calling of the 5' RACE reads with MiXCR, one entry per CDR3 protein. The sample carries about 320,000 distinct CDR3 sequences, around an eighth recorded once. The sequencing here drew on CD4+ T cells sorted from PBMCs, taken 15 days after the yellow fever booster vaccination. These receptors all come from a man between 18 and 29 years old who received the YFV17D yellow fever vaccine. Each CDR3 is given with its conserved first and last residue. The order of the fields is V gene, CDR3 protein.

v_call: TRBV20-1; cdr3_aa: CSARGTGTSGHNEQFF
v_call: TRBV12-3/TRBV12-4; cdr3_aa: CASSLSSGGGNEKLFF
v_call: TRBV7-9; cdr3_aa: CASSLVSGNYGYTF
v_call: TRBV19; cdr3_aa: CASSEASGGKNEQFF
v_call: TRBV5-6; cdr3_aa: CASSLGRRNEQFF
v_call: TRBV5-1; cdr3_aa: CASTQRTGGQETQYF
v_call: TRBV30; cdr3_aa: CAWSVRNIQYF
v_call: TRBV2; cdr3_aa: CASIGDTHFREAFF
v_call: TRBV5-1; cdr3_aa: CASSWQGTGVSVETQYF
v_call: TRBV7-9; cdr3_aa: CASSYSFRTDTQYF